This entry lists 26 T cell receptor beta chains sequenced from one sample in a study of T cells after yellow fever vaccination. MiXCR, applied by TCRdb to the 5' RACE reads, yields one record per CDR3 protein. The sample includes about 170,000 distinct CDR3 sequences, about 6% of them seen just once. The sequencing here drew on CD4+ T cells sorted from PBMCs, taken on the day of the first yellow fever vaccination. These receptors came from a man younger than 35 who received the YFV17D yellow fever vaccine.

There are a few counts of this clonotype. The V call is TRBV7-2, the J call TRBJ1-4; D not certain. Trimming pared 4 bases from V and 5 bases from J, leaving 14 bases between. In germline, CDR1 is SGHTA, CDR2 FQGNSA. The CDR3 is 15 residues long. The CDR3 spells CASSSQVDGNEKLFF. The CDR3 coding sequence is TGTGCCAGCAGCTCCCAGGTCGACGGGAATGAAAAACTGTTTTTT.

V and J are TRBV4-3 and TRBJ1-3; D not certain. CDR3 size: 17 residues. Germline V lookup: CDR1 LGHNA, CDR2 YSLEER. V dropped 3 bases and J dropped 0 bases, with 15 bases sitting between them. Here the CDR3 reads CASSQLGGRLSGNTIYF. For the CDR3, the DNA is TGCGCCAGCAGCCAGCTTGGCGGGAGACTCTCTGGAAACACCATATATTTT.

Many counts were recorded for this clonotype. The chain joins TRBV5-1 to TRBJ1-1, with 8 bases identical to TRBD1. The CDR3 spans 15 residues. V lost 4 bases, J lost 2 bases, and 7 bases stayed unmatched. Germline V gene sequence: CDR1 SGHRS, CDR2 YFSETQ. CDR3 bases: TGCGCCAGCAGCAGACAGGGGTTGGTCAACACTGAAGCTTTCTTT. Translating it yields CASSRQGLVNTEAFF.

Turning to this clonotype: A read error is possible here, since a much larger clone lies one base away. The rearrangement joins TRBV5-1 to TRBJ2-5; 8 bases line up with TRBD1. The CDR3 is 13 residues long. CDR1 is SGHRS and CDR2 is YFSETQ in the germline V gene. DNA of the CDR3: TGCGCCAGCAGCTCACAGGGGGTAGAGACCCTGTACTTC. Translated, it gives CASSSQGVETLYF. Supplemented by reference TRBV5-1 and TRBJ2-5, the full variable domain reads KAGVTQTPRYLIKTRGQQVTLSCSPISGHRSVSWYQQTPGQGLQFLFEYFSETQRNKGNFPGRFSGRQFSNSRSEMNVSTLELGDSALYLCASSSQGVETLYFGPGTRLLVL.

This clonotype was seen repeatedly, ten times or more. The chain is built from TRBV5-1 and TRBJ2-6; no clear D gene. This CDR3 is built from 16 residues. The germline V and J ends were trimmed by 0 bases and 4 bases, with 11 bases remaining between them. Germline-derived CDR1 and CDR2 are SGHRS and YFSETQ. Written as DNA, the CDR3 is TGCGCCAGCAGCTTGGGGGCGCTGGGAGGGGCCAACGTCCTGACTTTC. It translates to CASSLGALGGANVLTF.

This clonotype appeared many times. The rearrangement joins TRBV7-2 to TRBJ1-4, with D maybe TRBD1 (5 bases). The V gene's germline CDR1 is SGHTA and CDR2 FQGNSA. Deletions cut 5 bases from V and 2 bases from J, with 9 bases between. The CDR3 runs to 14 residues. This chain's CDR3 is CASSPQATNEKLFF. CDR3 DNA sequence: TGTGCCAGCAGCCCACAGGCGACTAATGAAAAACTGTTTTTT.

This clonotype showed up just a few times. The CDR3: CASSSPRAEVVSSYNEQFF. In nucleotides, the CDR3 is TGTGCCAGCAGCTCCCCCCGGGCGGAGGTGGTTAGCTCCTACAATGAGCAGTTCTTC. The rearrangement uses TRBV11-1 and TRBJ2-1; the D gene is possibly TRBD2 (5 bases). Germline CDR1 is SGHAT and CDR2 is FQDESV (reference sequence). Deletions cut 4 bases from V and 0 bases from J, with 22 bases between. The CDR3 contains 19 residues.

Worth noting for this clonotype: Being one base from a much bigger clone, this may be a read error. The chain recombines TRBV3-1 with TRBJ2-7; D may be TRBD2 (6 bases). Germline CDR1 reads LGHDT; CDR2 reads YNNKEL (reference sequence). There are 14 residues in the CDR3. In DNA, the CDR3 is TGTGCCAGCAGCCAAGTACAAGCGGGCGGCGAGCGGTACTTC. Translated, it gives CASSQVQAGGERYF.

The rearrangement uses TRBV7-2 and TRBJ2-3; no definite D call. The V gene lost 5 bases and the J gene lost 1 base, with 7 bases spanning the gap. The CDR3 length is 13 residues. Germline CDR1 reads SGHTA; CDR2 reads FQGNSA. The DNA for the CDR3 is TGTGCCAGCAGCCGTTACCGCACAGATACGCAGTATTTT. Amino acid sequence: CASSRYRTDTQYF.

This clonotype rates as medium-sized. The rearrangement joins TRBV12-3 or TRBV12-4 to TRBJ1-2; D gene uncertain. V gave up 1 base and J gave up 2 bases, with 2 bases separating them. The CDR3 is 12 amino acids. CDR3 in amino acids: CASSLGNYGYTF. CDR3 coding DNA: TGTGCCAGCAGTTTAGGGAACTATGGCTACACCTTC.

This clonotype appeared many times. The V gene is TRBV5-1, the J gene TRBJ2-2; D gene unclear. Germline CDR1 reads SGHRS; CDR2 reads YFSETQ. The V and J ends lost 4 bases and 3 bases respectively, with 16 bases between them. The CDR3 spans 16 residues. DNA for the CDR3: TGCGCCAGCAGCCTCGGACCCTCCGACGACACCGGGGAGCTGTTTTTT. Protein: CASSLGPSDDTGELFF.

This clonotype was observed a few times. The chain links TRBV28 to TRBJ1-2; D remains unclear. CDR3 size: 15 residues. V lost 8 bases to trimming and J lost 5 bases, with 21 bases between them. Germline assignment: CDR1 MDHEN and CDR2 SYDVKM. In DNA, the CDR3 is TGTGCCAGCTCACCCCCGGGCAATGATGGGTATGGCTACACCTTC. This encodes CASSPPGNDGYGYTF.

This clonotype was seen only a few times. The rearrangement joins TRBV6-1 to TRBJ1-6, with TRBD1 matching 9 bases. The CDR3 loop spans 18 amino acids. CDR1 and CDR2 (germline): MNHNS, SASEGT. V shed 6 bases, J shed 4 bases, and the junction held 13 bases outside the gene matches. The CDR3 nucleotides are TGTGCCAGCAGCCCTAACACCGGGACAGGGAAGTATAATTCACCCCTCCACTTT. Translated, it gives CASSPNTGTGKYNSPLHF.

V usage is TRBV18 and J usage is TRBJ2-3; TRBD1 matches at 10 bases. CDR1 is KGHSH and CDR2 is LQKENI in the germline V gene. Trimming at V came to 3 bases and at J to 2 bases, leaving 5 bases not matched to a gene. The CDR3 is 16 amino acids. The CDR3 region is CASSPRDRGLTDTQYF. The CDR3 nucleotides read TGTGCCAGCTCACCCCGGGACAGGGGTCTCACAGATACGCAGTATTTT.

This clonotype was seen many times. The chain uses TRBV7-8 and TRBJ2-7; 9 positions agree with TRBD2. This CDR3 has 15 residues. After removal of 4 bases from V and 0 bases from J, the junction contained 4 bases not matched to a gene. Germline V CDR1 and CDR2: SGHVS, FQNEAQ. The DNA for the CDR3 is TGTGCCAGCAGCTCCCTAGCGGGGAGCTCCTACGAGCAGTACGTC. Its translation: CASSSLAGSSYEQYV.

The rearrangement joins TRBV20-1 to TRBJ2-1; the match to TRBD2 covers 8 bases. The CDR3 runs to 16 residues. After removal of 0 bases from V and 0 bases from J, the junction contained 4 bases not matched to a gene. The germline V gene has CDR1 DFQATT and CDR2 SNEGSKA (reference sequence). CDR3 residues: CSARDHSGASYNEQFF. CDR3 nucleotides: TGCAGTGCTAGAGATCATAGCGGGGCCTCCTACAATGAGCAGTTCTTC.

This clonotype was observed at least ten times. This sequence joins TRBV10-3 and TRBJ2-5; 8 bases line up with TRBD1. The CDR3 spans 13 residues. V was clipped by 6 bases and J by 3 bases; unmatched bases: 3. Germline V gene data show CDR1 as ENHRY and CDR2 as SYGVKD. The CDR3 loop is CAISSGGKETQYF. DNA of the CDR3: TGTGCCATCAGCTCAGGGGGCAAAGAGACCCAGTACTTC.

As regards this clonotype: One junction end disagrees with the germline gene, perhaps due to a read error. The chain combines TRBV5-1 with TRBJ2-6; 11 bases map to TRBD1. Germline CDR1 reads SGHRS; CDR2 reads YFSETQ. CDR3 size: 17 residues. The CDR3 DNA reads as TGCGCCAGCAGCTTCGGGGACAGGGGGGCTGGGGCCAACATCCTGACTTTC. It yields the protein CASSFGDRGAGANILTF.

This clonotype showed up many times. V is TRBV6-1 and J is TRBJ1-1, with unresolved D. Germline CDR1 is MNHNS and CDR2 is SASEGT. The CDR3 has 16 residues. Trimming removed 6 bases from V and 0 bases from J, with 17 bases in between. CDR3 amino acids: CASSASFPVMNTEAFF. In nucleotides, the CDR3 is TGTGCCAGCAGCGCGAGCTTCCCTGTTATGAACACTGAAGCTTTCTTT.

The V and J genes are TRBV20-1 and TRBJ2-1; TRBD2 agrees at 8 bases. CDR3 size: 13 residues. V shed 3 bases and J 5 bases; nucleotides not matched to a gene: 3. Germline assignment: CDR1 DFQATT and CDR2 SNEGSKA (reference sequence). The CDR3 sequence: CSARGGGNNEQFF. In DNA, the CDR3 is TGCAGTGCTAGGGGCGGGGGGAACAATGAGCAGTTCTTC.

This clonotype was picked up many times. The rearrangement uses TRBV12-3 or TRBV12-4 and TRBJ1-2; D remains ambiguous. The V gene lost 1 base and the J gene lost 9 bases, with 12 bases spanning the gap. This CDR3 comprises 13 residues. CDR3 protein: CASSLGGQRSYTF. CDR3 bases: TGTGCCAGCAGTTTAGGTGGTCAGAGAAGCTACACCTTC.

The table lists this clonotype with many counts. The J gene is TRBJ2-7, the V gene TRBV15, with 7 bases identical to TRBD2. In germline, CDR1 is LNHNV, CDR2 YYDKDF (reference sequence). CDR3 length equals 13 residues. Germline trimming cut 5 bases from V and 4 bases from J; bases unmatched to any gene: 5. CDR3 sequence reads: CATSLHGRYEQYV. The CDR3 DNA sequence: TGTGCCACCAGCCTTCACGGGAGGTACGAGCAGTACGTC.

The rearrangement joins TRBV5-4 to TRBJ2-2; no definite D call. Trimming pared 4 bases from V and 0 bases from J, leaving 13 bases between. Germline CDR1 reads SGHNT; CDR2 reads YYREEE (reference sequence). The CDR3 is 16 residues long. CDR3 residues: CASSREAEPNTGELFF. The CDR3 DNA sequence: TGTGCCAGCAGCCGAGAGGCGGAGCCGAACACCGGGGAGCTGTTTTTT.

The chain has TRBV9 and TRBJ2-1; 12 nucleotides match TRBD2. Germline V gene data show CDR1 as SGDLS and CDR2 as YYNGEE. The CDR3 runs to 16 residues. V trimming: 0 bases; J trimming: 7 bases; junction bases outside the gene matches: 5. The chain's CDR3 is CASSVGGTSGPNEQFF. CDR3 nucleotide sequence: TGTGCCAGCAGCGTAGGCGGGACTAGCGGGCCAAATGAGCAGTTCTTC.

The J gene is TRBJ2-7, the V gene TRBV18; D gene ambiguous. Germline V CDR1 and CDR2: KGHSH, LQKENI. This CDR3 comprises 12 residues. V was trimmed by 3 bases and J by 6 bases, leaving 9 bases between them. This CDR3 is CASSPERGEQYV. CDR3 DNA: TGTGCCAGCTCACCCGAGAGAGGCGAGCAGTACGTC.

The CDR3 spells CASTPGRENYGYTF. For the CDR3, the DNA is TGTGCCAGCACCCCCGGGAGAGAAAACTATGGCTACACCTTC. The chain is built from TRBV25-1 and TRBJ1-2, with unresolved D. Deletions cut 7 bases from V and 2 bases from J, with 14 bases between. The CDR3 is 14 residues long. The germline CDR1 and CDR2 sequences are MGHDK and SYGVNS.